This T cell receptor beta chain was observed in a study of shared clonotypes between healthy human individuals. Across the study: The cohort comprised a couple of women and a few men. Their ages spanned 18 to 49 years.

Germline assignment: CDR1 SGHTA and CDR2 FQGNSA. The CDR3 loop spans 13 amino acids. V shed 1 base and J shed 13 bases, with 13 bases lying between them. General study points: Larger estimated richness was generally recorded for naive subsets relative to memory subsets.

In this sample, this clone turned up once. The target antigen is unknown. The repertoire was sequenced with immunoSEQ multiplex PCR; TCRdb's copy has only in-frame clones and lacks some. The table lists over a million clones, about 80% of them singletons. The origin of this receptor is a man aged 18 to 30 in good health. Some clones in this sample may be carry-over from other donors' samples. The V and J genes are TRBV7-2 and TRBJ2-2, with D perhaps matching TRBD1 (6 bases). The sequencing sample was made of memory CD4+ T cells from PBMCs. Described subset: CD45RA-negative fraction. CDR3 bases: TGTGCCAGCAGCTTAGTTCGCCAGGGGATGCTGTTTTTT. Its translation is CASSLVRQGMLFF. The full variable domain, its missing parts supplied by reference TRBV7-2 and TRBJ2-2, is GAGVSQSPSNKVTEKGKDVELRCDPISGHTALYWYRQSLGQGLEFLIYFQGNSAPDKSGLPSDRFSAERTGGSVSTLTIQRTQQEDSAVYLCASSLVRQGMLFFGEGSRLTVL.